Listed below are T cell receptor beta chains from one sample, sequenced in a study of OX40 agonist ivuxolimab in advanced cancers. Data came from immunoSEQ multiplex PCR; TCRdb stores just in-frame clones and leaves some out. The sample lists tens of thousands of clones, 85% to 95% occurring once. The input for sequencing was CD4+ or CD8+ T cells sorted from blood, taken in a trial of the OX40 agonist ivuxolimab. The receptors derive from an adult with an advanced solid tumor such as melanoma, head and neck, liver or kidney cancer. Both conserved end residues are part of each CDR3. A D gene is named only where the DNA matches it firmly. Expanded clones are given a class, and other clones once, few, many or no size at all.

cdr3_nt,cdr3_aa,d_call,clone_size,j_call,v_call
TGTGCCAGCAGCGCAGGGGGGGGTGCCAAAAACATTCAGTACTTC,CASSAGGGAKNIQYF,.,.,TRBJ2-4,TRBV5-4
TGCGCCAGCAGCTTGATGGGCTCCTACAATGAGCAGTTCTTC,CASSLMGSYNEQFF,.,medium-sized,TRBJ2-1,TRBV5-1
TGTGCCAGTAGTCCCCGACTAGCGGGAGGGGATACGCAGTATTTT,CASSPRLAGGDTQYF,TRBD2,.,TRBJ2-3,TRBV19
TGTGCCAGTCGGGACAGCTCCTACAATGAGCAGTTCTTC,CASRDSSYNEQFF,TRBD1,.,TRBJ2-1,TRBV18
TGTGCCTGGGCACCAGGTCCTGGCTACACCTTC,CAWAPGPGYTF,.,.,TRBJ1-2,TRBV30
TGTGCCAGCAGCTCGCTAGTGTACGAGCAGTACTTC,CASSSLVYEQYF,.,once,TRBJ2-7,TRBV7-9
TGTGCCAGCAGCCCCGGGACAGGCCTCTACGAGCAGTACTTC,CASSPGTGLYEQYF,TRBD1,.,TRBJ2-7,TRBV28
TGTGCCAGCAGACCGGACAGGGGGATAATGGCTACGCAGTATTTT,CASRPDRGIMATQYF,TRBD1,.,TRBJ2-3,TRBV27
TGCGCCAGCAGCGTGGGACTAGCGGGAGTTTACGAGCAGTACTTC,CASSVGLAGVYEQYF,TRBD2,.,TRBJ2-7,TRBV5-1
TGTGCCTGGGCTGGGACAGGGATTGAAGCTTTCTTT,CAWAGTGIEAFF,TRBD1,.,TRBJ1-1,TRBV30
TGTGCCAGCAGCTCTGGACTTTACAATGAGCAGTTCTTC,CASSSGLYNEQFF,.,.,TRBJ2-1,TRBV7-9
TGTGCCAGCGGTTCTTACAATGAGCAGTTCTTC,CASGSYNEQFF,.,.,TRBJ2-1,TRBV9
TGTGCCAGCATTTCGTCATACAATGAGCAGTTCTTC,CASISSYNEQFF,.,.,TRBJ2-1,TRBV6-5
TGTGCCAGCAGCTTGGCCGGGGGGGCCACCTACGAGCAGTACTTC,CASSLAGGATYEQYF,TRBD2,.,TRBJ2-7,TRBV5-8
TGTGCCAGCTCACACTTAGCGGGAGCCCATCTCTCCTACGAGCAGTACTTC,CASSHLAGAHLSYEQYF,TRBD2,.,TRBJ2-7,TRBV18
TGTGCCAGCAGGCCGGACAGGGCCCACTTCGCCAATCAGCCCCAGCATTTT,CASRPDRAHFANQPQHF,TRBD1,.,TRBJ1-5,TRBV28
TGTGCCAGCAGTTTATCAGTAGTCTACGAGCAGTACTTC,CASSLSVVYEQYF,.,once,TRBJ2-7,TRBV27
TGTGCCAGCAGCCTTGGCACCTCCTACGAGCAGTACTTC,CASSLGTSYEQYF,.,.,TRBJ2-7,TRBV6-5
TGTGCCAGCAGTTTATCTCGTCCGGGGAACGAGCAGTACTTC,CASSLSRPGNEQYF,.,.,TRBJ2-7,TRBV27
TGTGCCAGCAGTTTAGGGAGGGCCGGGCAGGCCGAGCAGTACTTC,CASSLGRAGQAEQYF,TRBD2,once,TRBJ2-7,TRBV27
TGTGCCATCAGTGAGGGGACAGGGCTTTTAGCTGAAGCTTTCTTT,CAISEGTGLLAEAFF,TRBD1,.,TRBJ1-1,TRBV10-3
TGTGCCAGCAGCTTAGGGACTGAGCAGTTCTTC,CASSLGTEQFF,.,.,TRBJ2-1,TRBV7-9
TGTGCCAGCAGTGAATCCCGGGTCGGGGAGCTGTTTTTT,CASSESRVGELFF,.,once,TRBJ2-2,TRBV25-1
TGTGCCAGCAGCCCCATCGGGTCTAGCGGGACTCCCTCCTACGAGCAGTACTTC,CASSPIGSSGTPSYEQYF,TRBD2,.,TRBJ2-7,TRBV2
TGTGCCAGCAGCCCAGGGGGCTCTAACGAGCAGTACTTC,CASSPGGSNEQYF,TRBD1,.,TRBJ2-7,TRBV5-6
TGTGCCAGTAGTAAACTCAGCTTGATCGACGAGCAGTACTTC,CASSKLSLIDEQYF,.,.,TRBJ2-7,TRBV19
TGTGCCAGTGGGGAGGGACAGCTTAATCAGCCCCAGCATTTT,CASGEGQLNQPQHF,TRBD1,few,TRBJ1-5,TRBV19
TGTGCCAGCCCCTCGGACAGGGGGCGTGAAGACTATGGCTACACCTTC,CASPSDRGREDYGYTF,.,.,TRBJ1-2,TRBV21-1
TGTGCCAGCAGCTTCCGGGATGGCTACACCTTC,CASSFRDGYTF,.,.,TRBJ1-2,TRBV7-9
TGTGCCAGCAGCTGGGGGGAGGGGAGCTCCTACAATGAGCAGTTCTTC,CASSWGEGSSYNEQFF,TRBD2,.,TRBJ2-1,TRBV11-1
TGTGCCAGCAGCCAACTAGCCTTGGCCTACGAGCAGTACTTC,CASSQLALAYEQYF,.,once,TRBJ2-7,TRBV28
TGTGCCTGGAGTGCTTCGGGTGGAGGGAATTCACCCCTCCACTTT,CAWSASGGGNSPLHF,.,.,TRBJ1-6,TRBV30
TGTGCCAGCTCTGCGCGCGACTCCTACGAGCAGTACTTC,CASSARDSYEQYF,.,.,TRBJ2-7,TRBV7-9
TGTGCCAGTAGTGAGACCGGGGAGCTGTTTTTT,CASSETGELFF,.,.,TRBJ2-2,TRBV19
TGTGCCAGCTCACCGACGGGACAGGGTTACGAGCAGTACTTC,CASSPTGQGYEQYF,TRBD1,.,TRBJ2-7,TRBV18
TGTGCCAGCAGTCGGGGACACCGCTACGAGCAGTACTTC,CASSRGHRYEQYF,.,once,TRBJ2-7,TRBV27
TGTGCCAGCAGAAAACGAACAGGGTTCGACGAGCAGTACTTC,CASRKRTGFDEQYF,.,once,TRBJ2-7,TRBV11-2
TGTGCCAGCAGTTTCGGGGACAGGGTGAATGAAAAACTGTTTTTT,CASSFGDRVNEKLFF,TRBD1,.,TRBJ1-4,TRBV28
TGTGCCAGCAGTGTCGGTAGGCACAATGAGCAGTTCTTC,CASSVGRHNEQFF,.,.,TRBJ2-1,TRBV25-1
TGTGCCAGCTCACCCCTGACGCCTAGCGGGAGTTGGGAAAATGAGCAGTTCTTC,CASSPLTPSGSWENEQFF,TRBD2,.,TRBJ2-1,TRBV18
TGTGCCAGCAGCCACCCCCAGGGCAGCTCTGGAAACACCATATATTTT,CASSHPQGSSGNTIYF,.,.,TRBJ1-3,TRBV7-9
TGTGCCTGGAGTGTAACCGGGACAGGGGACGGGGAGCAGTTCTTC,CAWSVTGTGDGEQFF,TRBD1,.,TRBJ2-1,TRBV30
TGCGCCAGCAGCCATGCGGGAACGGCCTACGAGCAGTACTTC,CASSHAGTAYEQYF,.,.,TRBJ2-7,TRBV4-1
TGCAGCGTTGTCGGGTTTCCAGGACTAGCGGTTAACACAGATACGCAGTATTTT,CSVVGFPGLAVNTDTQYF,TRBD2,once,TRBJ2-3,TRBV29-1
TGCGCCAGCAGTCATTGTTATAAGAGGTATTTT,CASSHCYKRYF,.,.,TRBJ2-3,TRBV23-1
TGTGCCAGCAGTCCAATCCCCAAGGCAGATACGCAGTATTTT,CASSPIPKADTQYF,.,.,TRBJ2-3,TRBV6-6
TGTGCCAGCAGTTATTTAAGTCGGGAAGAAGCTTTCTTT,CASSYLSREEAFF,.,.,TRBJ1-1,TRBV6-5
TGTGCTAGCAGCTTGACTCTTAGCACAGATACGCAGTATTTT,CASSLTLSTDTQYF,.,once,TRBJ2-3,TRBV7-7
TGTGCCAGCACCGACGACTGGGGGCAGTATTTT,CASTDDWGQYF,.,.,TRBJ2-3,TRBV25-1